These 6 T cell receptor beta chains were sequenced from one sample in a study of cytomegalovirus exposure and HLA in healthy donors. Both 60 Vbeta primers and 13 Jbeta primers went into the PCR. The table came from immunoSEQ multiplex PCR; TCRdb's copy has only in-frame clones and leaves some out. The sample contains roughly 130,000 clones, 75% to 85% of which appear only once. Sequencing was done on a sample of PBMCs. These receptors were collected from a female donor in good health and CMV-seronegative.

The V call is TRBV5-1, the J call TRBJ2-4; the D gene is possibly TRBD2 (6 bases). Germline V CDR1 and CDR2: SGHRS, YFSETQ. This CDR3 region has 13 residues. V dropped 7 bases and J dropped 5 bases, with 13 bases sitting between them. CDR3 DNA: TGCGCCAGCCGGCGGGATTTTGAAAACATTCAGTACTTC. As protein: CASRRDFENIQYF.

The chain joins TRBV6-5 to TRBJ2-3, with 8 bases matching TRBD2. This CDR3 region has 14 residues. Germline assignment: CDR1 MNHEY and CDR2 SVGAGI. Trimming took 6 bases from V and 4 from J; bases not matched to a gene: 6. CDR3 region: CASRTGGSSDTQYF. The DNA for the CDR3 is TGTGCCAGCAGGACGGGAGGGTCGTCAGATACGCAGTATTTT.

This chain connects TRBV2 to TRBJ1-5; TRBD1 matches 9 bases. The V gene end was trimmed by 7 bases and the J gene end by 3 bases; junction bases not matched to a gene: 7. Germline V gene data show CDR1 as SNHLY and CDR2 as FYNNEI. The CDR3 runs 15 residues. CDR3 sequence reads: CASKLDRGINQPQHF. CDR3 sequence (DNA): TGTGCCAGCAAACTCGACAGGGGGATCAATCAGCCCCAGCATTTT.

The rearrangement joins TRBV27 to TRBJ1-2; D is undetermined. The length of the CDR3 is 14 residues. Trimming removed 3 bases at V and 1 base at J, with 9 bases between. Germline V gives CDR1 MNHEY, CDR2 SMNVEV (reference sequence). CDR3 sequence: CASSFQAFNYGYTF. As DNA, the CDR3 is TGTGCCAGCAGTTTTCAAGCTTTTAACTATGGCTACACCTTC.

This sequence joins TRBV5-6 and TRBJ2-3; a possible D gene is TRBD1 (6 bases). The CDR3 loop spans 15 amino acids. V shed 5 bases and J shed 3 bases, with 16 bases lying between them. CDR1 SGHDT and CDR2 YYEEEE come from the germline V gene. Here the CDR3 DNA reads TGTGCCAGCAGGGATGGGGGCCTAGCTACAGATACGCAGTATTTT. Its translation: CASRDGGLATDTQYF.

This sequence joins TRBV19 and TRBJ2-7, with D unclear. In germline, CDR1 is LNHDA, CDR2 SQIVND (reference sequence). The CDR3 totals 13 residues. Trimming left V 3 bases short and J 3 bases short, with 9 bases between. This CDR3 reads CASSMGQLYEQYF. CDR3 sequence (DNA): TGTGCCAGTAGTATGGGCCAGCTCTACGAGCAGTACTTC.